The table lists the clone carrying this TCR beta chain with many counts. The data derive from a study of T cells after yellow fever vaccination. TCRdb reprocessed the 5' RACE reads via MiXCR and lists one record per CDR3 protein. Counted here are about 96,000 distinct CDR3 sequences, roughly 10% occurring once; the ten biggest clones make up 16%. CDR1 LGHNA and CDR2 YSLEER come from the germline V gene. V shed 0 bases and J shed 1 base, with 11 bases lying between them. The CDR3 totals 16 residues. The V and J genes are TRBV4-3 and TRBJ2-3; D possibly corresponds to TRBD2 (6 bases). The sequencing used CD8+ T cells not binding an NS4B(214-222) dextramer, sorted from PBMCs, collected around 16 days after the first yellow fever vaccination. The sequence derives from a young man who received the YFV17D yellow fever vaccine. CDR3 in DNA: TGCGCCAGCAGCCAAGAAGGGTGGGGGGGCACAGATACGCAGTATTTT. It specifies CASSQEGWGGTDTQYF.